The 28 T cell receptor beta chains presented below share a single source sample, sequenced in a study of cytomegalovirus exposure and HLA in healthy donors. The PCR employed 60 Vbeta primers together with 13 Jbeta primers. The protocol was immunoSEQ multiplex PCR, while the TCRdb copy is restricted to in-frame clones and leaves out a portion. Counted here are roughly 120,000 clones, roughly four fifths occurring once; the ten biggest clones make up approximately 13%. The sample consisted of PBMCs. The receptors derive from a woman in her sixties or seventies in good health and CMV-seropositive.

Comments on this clone: Its ends do not fully match the called genes, so a read error is possible. The same CDR3 arises from other DNA sequences in this sample as well. This chain connects TRBV6-6 to TRBJ1-4; D is perhaps TRBD1 (5 bases). Germline CDR1 reads MNHNY; CDR2 reads SVGAGI (reference sequence). The CDR3 is 14 amino acids. DNA of the CDR3: TGTGCCAGCAGGTCAAGGGGTGGTGATGAAAAACTGTTTTTC. This encodes CASRSRGGDEKLFF.

This clone was seen many times. The rearrangement joins TRBV27 to TRBJ1-5; TRBD1 is a possible D gene (6 bases). Germline assignment: CDR1 MNHEY and CDR2 SMNVEV (reference sequence). The CDR3 sequence is 16 residues long. V shed 6 bases and J shed 3 bases, with 18 bases lying between them. Here the CDR3 DNA reads TGTGCCAGCAGCGTGGGGGGGGCAATAGCCAATCAGCCCCAGCATTTT. It encodes CASSVGGAIANQPQHF.

This rearrangement joins TRBV10-1 to TRBJ2-2; 9 bases line up with TRBD1. This CDR3 is 19 amino acids long. Germline V gene data show CDR1 as WNHNN and CDR2 as SYGVQD (reference sequence). V trimming: 4 bases; J trimming: 0 bases; junction bases outside the gene matches: 12. CDR3 loop: CASSGTPDRTGANTGELFF. For the CDR3, the DNA is TGCGCCAGCAGTGGAACACCGGACAGGACAGGGGCGAACACCGGGGAGCTGTTTTTT.

The chain uses TRBV7-2 and TRBJ2-3, with D possibly matching TRBD2 (6 bases). The CDR3 has 14 residues. V lost 1 base and J 3 bases, leaving 8 bases between the germline ends. Germline V lookup: CDR1 SGHTA, CDR2 FQGNSA. The CDR3 here is CASSLVGSTDTQYF. DNA for the CDR3: TGTGCCAGCAGCTTAGTCGGGAGTACAGATACGCAGTATTTT.

This clone appeared a few times. The genes are TRBV27 and TRBJ1-2; 8 nucleotides match TRBD1. CDR1 and CDR2 (germline): MNHEY, SMNVEV (reference sequence). This CDR3 contains 15 residues. V dropped 5 bases and J dropped 8; count of bases not matched to a gene: 13. CDR3 sequence reads: CASSQNRQGSGGYTF. The CDR3 DNA reads as TGTGCCAGCAGTCAGAACCGACAGGGGAGCGGAGGCTACACCTTC.

The gene calls are TRBV7-9 and TRBJ2-5, with D tentatively TRBD1 (6 bases). The CDR3 loop spans 15 amino acids. Germline values: CDR1 SEHNR, CDR2 FQNEAQ (reference sequence). With 5 bases removed from V and 5 bases from J, the gap between germline ends came to 18 bases. CDR3: CASSQVRGGQETQYF. The CDR3 nucleotides read TGTGCCAGCAGCCAGGTTCGAGGGGGTCAGGAGACCCAGTACTTC. The variable domain in full, completed from reference TRBV7-9 and TRBJ2-5, reads DTGVSQNPRHKITKRGQNVTFRCDPISEHNRLYWYRQTLGQGPEFLTYFQNEAQLEKSRLLSDRFSAERPKGSFSTLEIQRTEQGDSAMYLCASSQVRGGQETQYFGPGTRLLVL.

The rearrangement uses TRBV11-2 and TRBJ2-7; the D gene is possibly TRBD1 (7 bases). V lost 2 bases and J 3 bases, leaving 11 bases between the germline ends. Germline V gene sequence: CDR1 SGHAT, CDR2 FQNNGV. CDR3 length: 14 residues. The CDR3 DNA follows: TGTGCCAGCAGCTTACAGCAGGGGGGCTACGAGCAGTACTTC. This gives the protein CASSLQQGGYEQYF.

The chain recombines TRBV11-3 with TRBJ2-7; tentative D call: TRBD1 (5 bases). Germline assignment: CDR1 SGHNT and CDR2 YENEEA. This CDR3 is built from 20 residues. V was clipped by 5 bases and J by 3 bases, with 32 bases between them. CDR3 sequence: CASSPRDPGQPNNNIYEQYF. The CDR3 DNA reads as TGTGCCAGCAGCCCTAGAGACCCCGGACAACCCAACAACAACATCTACGAGCAGTACTTC.

This chain joins TRBV5-1 and TRBJ1-3; TRBD1 agrees at 7 bases. The CDR3 is 15 amino acids. The J segment lost 4 bases and the V segment lost 0 bases, leaving 4 bases of the junction unmatched. CDR1 and CDR2 (germline): SGHRS, YFSETQ. CDR3 bases: TGCGCCAGCAGCTTGGCCCCGGGACAGGGAAACACCATATATTTT. Its translation is CASSLAPGQGNTIYF.

The chain carries TRBV5-4 and TRBJ1-2, with D possibly being TRBD1 (5 bases). The CDR3 spans 15 residues. Germline V gene sequence: CDR1 SGHNT, CDR2 YYREEE (reference sequence). V was trimmed by 3 bases and J by 5 bases, leaving 17 bases between them. CDR3 loop: CASSSRAGGEYGYTF. The CDR3 DNA reads TGTGCCAGCAGCTCCCGGGCGGGGGGTGAATATGGCTACACCTTC.

The sample holds one count of this clone. The chain has TRBV4-3 and TRBJ1-4; 9 nucleotides align to TRBD1. The CDR3 runs to 15 residues. Trimming took 3 bases from V and 6 from J; bases not matched to a gene: 5. The germline V gene has CDR1 LGHNA and CDR2 YSLEER. The DNA for the CDR3 is TGCGCCAGCAGCCAGACGGGACAGGGAGATGAAAAACTGTTTTTT. Residues: CASSQTGQGDEKLFF.

The rearrangement joins TRBV7-3 to TRBJ2-1; weak D call: TRBD2 (6 bases). Trimming pared 2 bases from V and 5 bases from J, leaving 16 bases between. Germline V gives CDR1 SGHTA, CDR2 FQGTGA. This CDR3 is 16 amino acids long. The CDR3 sequence: CASSLYGGSGDNEQFF. Written as DNA, the CDR3 is TGTGCCAGCAGCTTATATGGAGGGAGTGGGGACAATGAGCAGTTCTTC.

The table lists this clone with a few counts. V is TRBV2 and J is TRBJ1-2; TRBD1 might be the D (6 bases). The V and J ends lost 6 bases and 2 bases respectively, with 7 bases between them. Germline V gene sequence: CDR1 SNHLY, CDR2 FYNNEI. The CDR3 is 12 amino acids. CDR3 bases: TGTGCCAGCAGGGGACAAAACTATGGCTACACCTTC. Translating it yields CASRGQNYGYTF.

DNA of the CDR3: TGTGCCAGCAGCGTAGACCCCCCCCAGGGGGGAGGAAACACCATATATTTT. It translates to CASSVDPPQGGGNTIYF. The rearrangement links TRBV9 to TRBJ1-3; 7 bases are a match to TRBD1. The CDR3 length is 17 residues. CDR1 and CDR2 (germline): SGDLS, YYNGEE. With 0 bases clipped from V and 4 bases from J, the junction kept 10 bases outside the gene matches.

This chain connects TRBV5-1 to TRBJ2-3; D might be TRBD2 (5 bases). Between the trimmed V and J ends, which lost 2 bases and 6 bases, there was a span of 10 bases. Germline CDR1 SGHRS, CDR2 YFSETQ. The CDR3 is made up of 13 amino acids. Written as DNA, the CDR3 is TGCGCCAGCAGCTTCGCCCCGGGGGATACGCAGTATTTT. Encoded protein: CASSFAPGDTQYF. Combining the CDR3 with reference TRBV5-1 and TRBJ2-3 gives the whole variable domain KAGVTQTPRYLIKTRGQQVTLSCSPISGHRSVSWYQQTPGQGLQFLFEYFSETQRNKGNFPGRFSGRQFSNSRSEMNVSTLELGDSALYLCASSFAPGDTQYFGPGTRLTVL.

The chain has TRBV15 and TRBJ1-2; a weak D match, TRBD1 (5 bases). CDR1 is LNHNV, CDR2 YYDKDF, per germline (reference sequence). V gave up 1 base and J gave up 8 bases, with 14 bases separating them. The CDR3 loop spans 14 amino acids. The CDR3 nucleotides read TGTGCCACCAGCAGAGGTGACAGCTCCGGGGGCTACACCTTC. This translates into CATSRGDSSGGYTF.

V gene TRBV7-2 combines with J gene TRBJ2-2; perhaps TRBD1 as D (5 bases). From germline, CDR1 is SGHTA and CDR2 FQGNSA. This CDR3 spans 15 amino acids. With 5 bases removed from V and 1 base from J, the gap between germline ends came to 11 bases. This chain's CDR3 is CASSLQVLNTGELFF. CDR3 nucleotides: TGTGCCAGCAGCCTACAGGTGCTGAACACCGGGGAGCTGTTTTTT.

The gene calls are TRBV5-5 and TRBJ1-5; D possibly corresponds to TRBD1 (5 bases). V was shortened by 0 bases and J by 0 bases, with 10 bases between the two germline ends. This CDR3 is 16 amino acids long. Germline loops: CDR1 SGHKS, CDR2 YYEKEE (reference sequence). This CDR3 is CASSLGQYFSNQPQHF. CDR3 sequence (DNA): TGTGCCAGCAGCTTGGGACAGTATTTTAGCAATCAGCCCCAGCATTTT. The full variable domain, with the rest looked up from reference TRBV5-5 and TRBJ1-5, is DAGVTQSPTHLIKTRGQQVTLRCSPISGHKSVSWYQQVLGQGPQFIFQYYEKEERGRGNFPDRFSARQFPNYSSELNVNALLLGDSALYLCASSLGQYFSNQPQHFGDGTRLSIL.

V and J are TRBV4-2 and TRBJ2-1, with D hard to call. V lost 4 bases, J lost 2 bases, and 15 bases lay in between. CDR3 length equals 16 residues. Per the germline V gene, CDR1 is LGHNA and CDR2 is YNFKEQ. The CDR3 DNA follows: TGTGCCAGCAGCCCTTTAGGCGAGACTGCCTACAATGAGCAGTTCTTC. It is translated as CASSPLGETAYNEQFF.

Turning to this clone: The sample contains more than one DNA sequence encoding this CDR3. V usage is TRBV7-2 and J usage is TRBJ1-1; no definite D call. This CDR3 is built from 15 residues. Trimming cost V 0 bases and J 1 base, with 9 bases left between them. Germline V gene data show CDR1 as SGHTA and CDR2 as FQGNSA. Here the CDR3 DNA reads TGTGCCAGCAGCTTAGCTCCCACACAGAACACTGAAGCTTTCTTT. Amino acid sequence: CASSLAPTQNTEAFF.

This sequence joins TRBV7-9 and TRBJ1-3, with unresolved D. V was trimmed by 2 bases and J by 0 bases, leaving 14 bases between them. Germline values: CDR1 SEHNR, CDR2 FQNEAQ (reference sequence). The CDR3 length is 17 residues. The CDR3, as DNA: TGTGCCAGCAGCTTACGGGTAGCCGGTTCCTCTGGAAACACCATATATTTT. Translation: CASSLRVAGSSGNTIYF. Filled out from reference TRBV7-9 and TRBJ1-3, the complete variable domain reads DTGVSQNPRHKITKRGQNVTFRCDPISEHNRLYWYRQTLGQGPEFLTYFQNEAQLEKSRLLSDRFSAERPKGSFSTLEIQRTEQGDSAMYLCASSLRVAGSSGNTIYFGEGSWLTVV.

The chain joins TRBV4-2 to TRBJ1-6; maybe TRBD1 (5 bases). The CDR3 spans 13 residues. V shed 0 bases and J shed 13 bases, with 10 bases lying between them. Germline V gene data show CDR1 as LGHNA and CDR2 as YNFKEQ. The DNA for the CDR3 is TGTGCCAGCAGCCAAGAGGAGGGGTCGCCCCTCCACTTT. Protein sequence: CASSQEEGSPLHF.

The J gene is TRBJ1-5, the V gene TRBV27; weak D call: TRBD1 (5 bases). The CDR3 totals 15 residues. Germline V lookup: CDR1 MNHEY, CDR2 SMNVEV (reference sequence). V dropped 6 bases and J dropped 0 bases, with 12 bases sitting between them. The CDR3 DNA sequence: TGTGCCAGCAGCACCACAGGATATAGCAATCAGCCCCAGCATTTT. Its translation: CASSTTGYSNQPQHF.

This clone was observed once. The rearrangement links TRBV6-5 to TRBJ1-1, with a tentative D call TRBD1 (5 bases). V shed 6 bases and J shed 0 bases, with 8 bases lying between them. CDR1 MNHEY and CDR2 SVGAGI come from the germline V gene. This CDR3 spans 13 amino acids. CDR3 region: CASRRGMNTEAFF. The CDR3 DNA is TGTGCCAGCAGACGGGGGATGAACACTGAAGCTTTCTTT.

This clone was detected only a few times. The genes are TRBV4-3 and TRBJ2-2, with TRBD2 matching over 12 bases. Germline V gives CDR1 LGHNA, CDR2 YSLEER. There are 17 residues in the CDR3. Trimming cost V 2 bases and J 6 bases; bases outside gene matches: 7. CDR3 amino acids: CASSQLPGLAGSGELFF. The CDR3, as DNA: TGCGCCAGCAGCCAACTCCCCGGACTAGCGGGGTCCGGGGAGCTGTTTTTT.

This chain uses TRBV7-9 with TRBJ2-7; TRBD2 matches at 9 bases. From germline, CDR1 is SEHNR and CDR2 FQNEAQ (reference sequence). This CDR3 contains 15 residues. With V trimmed by 5 bases and J by 4 bases, 9 bases remained unmatched. The CDR3 protein is CASSPGASGTYEQYF. CDR3 DNA: TGTGCCAGCAGCCCAGGGGCTAGCGGGACGTACGAGCAGTACTTC.

J is TRBJ1-6 and V is TRBV30, with 8 bases that match TRBD1. The V segment lost 4 bases and the J segment 10 bases; nucleotides outside the gene matches: 6. Germline CDR1 is GTSNPN and CDR2 is SVGIG (reference sequence). The CDR3 spans 13 residues. CDR3 DNA: TGTGCCTGGAATCAGGGGGCGGGATCACCCCTCCACTTT. Its protein product is CAWNQGAGSPLHF.

The V call is TRBV7-9, the J call TRBJ2-5, with TRBD2 matching over 8 bases. V gave up 5 bases and J gave up 2 bases; unmatched junction bases: 10. This CDR3 is built from 16 residues. Germline values: CDR1 SEHNR, CDR2 FQNEAQ (reference sequence). The CDR3 loop reads CASSGGAGEGQETQYF. CDR3 DNA sequence: TGTGCCAGCAGCGGTGGAGCGGGGGAGGGGCAAGAGACCCAGTACTTC.